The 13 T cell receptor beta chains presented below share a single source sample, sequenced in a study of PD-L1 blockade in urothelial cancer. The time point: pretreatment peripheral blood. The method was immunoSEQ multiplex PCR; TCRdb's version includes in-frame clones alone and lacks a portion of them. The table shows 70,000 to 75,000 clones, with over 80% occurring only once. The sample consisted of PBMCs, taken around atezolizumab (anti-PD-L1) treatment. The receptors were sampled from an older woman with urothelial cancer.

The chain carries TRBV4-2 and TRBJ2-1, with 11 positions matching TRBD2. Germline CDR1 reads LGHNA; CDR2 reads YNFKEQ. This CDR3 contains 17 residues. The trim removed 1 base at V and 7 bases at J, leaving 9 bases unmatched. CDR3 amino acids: CASSQVLSSGGANEQFF. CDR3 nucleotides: TGTGCCAGCAGCCAAGTCCTGAGTAGCGGGGGGGCAAATGAGCAGTTCTTC.

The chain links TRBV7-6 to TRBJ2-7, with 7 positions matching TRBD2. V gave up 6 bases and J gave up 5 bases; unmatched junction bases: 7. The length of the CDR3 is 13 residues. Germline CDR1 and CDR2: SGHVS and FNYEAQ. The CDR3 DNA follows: TGTGCCAGCAGTTTACCCGCGGGAGACGAGCAGTACTTC. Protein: CASSLPAGDEQYF.

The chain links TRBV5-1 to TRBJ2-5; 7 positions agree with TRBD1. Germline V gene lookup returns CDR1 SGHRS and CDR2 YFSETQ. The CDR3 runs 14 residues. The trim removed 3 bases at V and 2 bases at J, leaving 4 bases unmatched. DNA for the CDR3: TGCGCCAGCAGCTGGGGGACAGAACAAGAGACCCAGTACTTC. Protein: CASSWGTEQETQYF.

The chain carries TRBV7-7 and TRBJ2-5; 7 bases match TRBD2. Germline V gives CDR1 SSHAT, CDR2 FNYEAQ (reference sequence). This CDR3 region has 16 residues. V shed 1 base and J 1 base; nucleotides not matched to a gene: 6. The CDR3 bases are TGTGCCAGCAGCTTAGGTCCTATAGCGGGCCAAGAGACCCAGTACTTC. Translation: CASSLGPIAGQETQYF.

In DNA, the CDR3 is TGTGCCATCACGCCCGACAGCCCAGCTAACTATGGCTACACCTTC. Protein: CAITPDSPANYGYTF. J is TRBJ1-2 and V is TRBV10-3; weak D call: TRBD1 (5 bases). V lost 7 bases and J lost 0, with 15 bases in between. Germline CDR1 and CDR2: ENHRY and SYGVKD. The CDR3 is 15 amino acids.

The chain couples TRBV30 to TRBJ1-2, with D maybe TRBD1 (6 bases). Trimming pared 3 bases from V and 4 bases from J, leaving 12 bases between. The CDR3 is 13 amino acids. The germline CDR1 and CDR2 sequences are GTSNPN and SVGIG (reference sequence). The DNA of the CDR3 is TGTGCCTGGAGCCGAGAACAGGGCTATGGCTACACCTTC. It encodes CAWSREQGYGYTF.

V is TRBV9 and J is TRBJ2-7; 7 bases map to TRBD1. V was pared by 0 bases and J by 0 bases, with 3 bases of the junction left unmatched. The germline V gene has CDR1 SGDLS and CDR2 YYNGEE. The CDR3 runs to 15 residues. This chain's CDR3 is CASSVDGTVSYEQYF. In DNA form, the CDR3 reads TGTGCCAGCAGCGTAGACGGGACAGTCTCCTACGAGCAGTACTTC.

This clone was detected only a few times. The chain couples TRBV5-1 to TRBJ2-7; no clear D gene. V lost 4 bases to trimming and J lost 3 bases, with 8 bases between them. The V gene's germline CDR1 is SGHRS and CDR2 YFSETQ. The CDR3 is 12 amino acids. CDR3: CASSQVGYEQYF. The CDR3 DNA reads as TGCGCCAGCAGCCAGGTGGGCTACGAGCAGTACTTC.

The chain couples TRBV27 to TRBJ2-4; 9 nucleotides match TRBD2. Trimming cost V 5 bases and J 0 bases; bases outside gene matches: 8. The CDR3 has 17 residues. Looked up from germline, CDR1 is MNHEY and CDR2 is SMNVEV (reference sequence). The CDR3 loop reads CASSAGGLPTAKNIQYF. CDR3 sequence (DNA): TGTGCCAGCAGTGCGGGAGGGCTCCCCACAGCCAAAAACATTCAGTACTTC.

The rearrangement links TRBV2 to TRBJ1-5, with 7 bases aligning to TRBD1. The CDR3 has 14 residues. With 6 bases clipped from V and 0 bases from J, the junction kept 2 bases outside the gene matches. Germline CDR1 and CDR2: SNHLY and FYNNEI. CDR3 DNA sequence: TGTGCCAGCAGGGGACAGCATAGCAATCAGCCCCAGCATTTT. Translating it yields CASRGQHSNQPQHF.

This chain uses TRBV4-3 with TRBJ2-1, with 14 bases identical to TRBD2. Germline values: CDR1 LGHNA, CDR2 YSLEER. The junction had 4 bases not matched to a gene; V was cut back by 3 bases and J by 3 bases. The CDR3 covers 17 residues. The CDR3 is CASSQGTSGGHYNEQFF. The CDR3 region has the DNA TGCGCCAGCAGCCAGGGGACTAGCGGGGGCCACTACAATGAGCAGTTCTTC.

CDR3 coding DNA: TGTGCCAGCTCACCACGGGTAGCGGGACCAGATACGCAGTATTTT. It specifies CASSPRVAGPDTQYF. This chain connects TRBV18 to TRBJ2-3; 8 nucleotides align to TRBD2. CDR1 and CDR2 (germline): KGHSH, LQKENI. V trimming: 1 base; J trimming: 4 bases; junction bases outside the gene matches: 4. This CDR3 contains 15 residues.

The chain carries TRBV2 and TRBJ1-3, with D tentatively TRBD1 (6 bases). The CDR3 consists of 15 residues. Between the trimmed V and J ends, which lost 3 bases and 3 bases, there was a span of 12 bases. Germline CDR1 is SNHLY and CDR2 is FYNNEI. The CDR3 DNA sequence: TGTGCCAGCAGTGATGGTGGGACACATGGAAACACCATATATTTT. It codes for CASSDGGTHGNTIYF.